This T cell receptor (beta chain) came from a study of regulatory T cells in long-lasting Graves disease. The V gene end was trimmed by 5 bases and the J gene end by 2 bases; junction bases not matched to a gene: 6. The CDR3 runs to 16 residues. The germline gives CDR1 SEHNR, CDR2 FQNEAQ (reference sequence). This clonotype was counted ten times or more. Time point: newly diagnosed GD, antithyroid drugs for less than 3 months. PBMC-extracted RNA yielded the TCR library. The authors drew patients from an endocrinology department in Xi'an, China. Building of the TCR beta libraries involved iRepertoire HTBI primers and Arm-PCR of CDR3 regions. TCRdb independently ran MiXCR on the multiplex PCR reads; one entry per CDR3 protein. Counted here are about 450,000 distinct CDR3 sequences, about 16% occurring once; the ten biggest clones make up approximately 12%. These data also formed part of another study, on T cells in Graves' hyperthyroidism and ophthalmopathy. This second study says: In blood, most of the thyroid clonotypes expanded above 0.001 were also present.

V usage is TRBV7-9 and J usage is TRBJ2-3; the match to TRBD2 covers 11 bases. This receptor was identified in a woman aged 25 to 39 with Graves disease. The material was peripheral blood mononuclear cells (PBMCs), obtained at new diagnosis, from a patient treated with antithyroid drugs. Here the CDR3 DNA reads TGTGCCAGCAGCACGGGACTAGCGGTTAACACAGATACGCAGTATTTT. Translating it yields CASSTGLAVNTDTQYF.